This T cell receptor beta chain was identified during a study of vaccination effects on CD4 cells after COVID-19. Study background: Post-vaccine samples followed the second dose by a median of 72 days. Study results and limitations: By a late point after vaccination, infection- and vaccine-induced clones had shrunk markedly through clonal contraction.

Profiling relied on immunoSEQ multiplex PCR, and the TCRdb table lists in-frame clones only, not all of them. Of 70,000 or so clones detected, over 65% appear once; the ten largest clones hold about 2.3%. CD4+ T cells were isolated after around ten days of culture. As their vaccination, participants received two doses of either BNT162b2 or mRNA-1273. None of the vaccinated had previously contracted SARS-CoV-2, and their nucleocapsid antibodies tested negative. A half-volume exchange with IL-2 medium occurred on days 3 and 7. The CDR3 is 16 amino acids. Germline loops: CDR1 SGHRS, CDR2 YFSETQ. Details on this clone: What it binds is not known. At one end the junction does not follow the germline gene, possibly because of a read error.

The TCR sequence derives from a human donor who received a COVID-19 vaccine. This sample comprised CD4+ T cells from PBMCs cultured without peptide, obtained after COVID-19 vaccination. The J gene is TRBJ2-2, the V gene TRBV5-1; D is perhaps TRBD1 or TRBD2 (5 bases each). The CDR3 coding sequence is TGCGCCAGCAGCTTGCAGGGAGTGTTGAACCCCGGGGAGCTGTTTTTT. It specifies CASSLQGVLNPGELFF.